This T cell receptor (beta chain) is drawn from a study of technical replicates of blood from a few donors. Trimming cost V 1 base and J 2 bases, with 21 bases left between them. The CDR3 is 18 amino acids. The germline V gene has CDR1 SGHRS and CDR2 YFSETQ. This table comes from immunoSEQ multiplex PCR, and its TCRdb copy is limited to in-frame clones, with some not included. In the table there are over 70,000 clones, 90% of which are singletons. Source material: PBMCs. This TCR was sampled from a human donor in good health. Some clones in this sample may be carry-over from other donors' samples. V and J are TRBV5-1 and TRBJ2-5, with D possibly being TRBD1 (6 bases). In DNA form, the CDR3 reads TGCGCCAGCAGCTTGTTGGGAACGAGAGACAGGAATCAAGAGACCCAGTACTTC. Amino acid sequence: CASSLLGTRDRNQETQYF.